The sequence of this T cell receptor beta chain was determined in a study of T cells expressing NK-cell markers. Study-level information: All TCR beta repertoires analysed originated from sorted CD3+CD56+NKG2C+, CD3+CD56+NKG2C- and CD3+CD56-NKG2C+ T cells.

In generating TCR beta cDNA, 5'RACE template switching with UMIs was used. Following a re-call of the 5' RACE reads, TCRdb has one entry per CDR3 protein and lacks DNA. The record lists over 150,000 distinct CDR3 sequences, of which the ten most abundant hold around a third. Note on this clonotype: Antigen: not known.

The CDR3 has 16 amino acids. Germline CDR1 SGHVS, CDR2 FQNEAQ. Regarding the study as a whole: Unclear, still, was the HCMV specificity of the expanded NKG2C+ T cell clones.

The V call is TRBV7-8, the J call TRBJ2-1; TCRdb's D gene call, TRBD2, goes unchecked for lack of DNA. The sequence derives from a woman aged 45-59 years in good health. The sequenced sample was blood T cells: a sorted CD56 or NKG2C T cell subset, CD4+ or CD8+ T cells, or bulk PBMC T cells (not recorded which). CDR3 amino acids: CASSPSLAEYYNEQFF.